A selection of T cell receptor beta chains follows, all from one sample in a study of a mutant IDH1 vaccine in newly diagnosed glioma. For these receptors, no antigen is known. The protocol was immunoSEQ multiplex PCR, while the TCRdb copy is restricted to in-frame clones and leaves out a portion. The sample yields 40,000 to 45,000 clones, about 75% seen once. Sequencing was performed on PBMCs, taken from a glioma patient whose treatment included an IDH1 peptide vaccine. These TCRs come from a man aged 45-65 years with glioma. Each CDR3 is given with its conserved first and last residue. The D gene is left open where the match is weak. A clone size is listed for some rows: how often the clone was seen (once, few, many), or a class if it is expanded.

j_call clone_size d_call v_call cdr3_nt cdr3_aa
TRBJ2-3 . TRBD2 TRBV9 TGTGCCAGCAGCGTAGGGGGGTATGGGACTAGCGGCACAGATACGCAGTATTTT CASSVGGYGTSGTDTQYF
TRBJ2-3 once . TRBV14 TGTGCCAGCAGCTGGGACAAGGCGGGGGATACGCAGTATTTT CASSWDKAGDTQYF
TRBJ2-2 . . TRBV9 TGTGCCAGCAGCGTAGGAGTAGGGGAGACCGGGGAGCTGTTTTTT CASSVGVGETGELFF
TRBJ2-3 once TRBD2 TRBV9 TGTGCCAGCAGCGTAAGGACTAGCGGGGGTACAGATACGCAGTATTTT CASSVRTSGGTDTQYF
TRBJ2-2 medium-sized . TRBV5-4 TGTGCCAGCAGCTTACTAGGACAGAACACCGGGGAGCTGTTTTTT CASSLLGQNTGELFF
TRBJ1-5 once . TRBV4-2 TGTGCCAGCAGCCAATCCGGGGCTCCCAATCAGCCCCAGCATTTT CASSQSGAPNQPQHF
TRBJ1-5 few TRBD1 TRBV10-3 TGTGCCATCAGTGAGGGACAGGGAGGGAATCAGCCCCAGCATTTT CAISEGQGGNQPQHF
TRBJ1-2 . . TRBV18 TGTGCCAGCTCACCAGGAAAGGATCGGCAAGGCTACACCTTC CASSPGKDRQGYTF
TRBJ1-5 . TRBD1 TRBV2 TGTGCCAGCAGCGACAGGACAGGGGGGAATCAGCCCCAGCATTTT CASSDRTGGNQPQHF
TRBJ1-1 . . TRBV4-2 TGTGCCAGCAGCCAAGGCGGACAGCTGAACACTGAAGCTTTCTTT CASSQGGQLNTEAFF
TRBJ2-3 . . TRBV5-6 TGTGCCAGCAGCTTGCGAGGAGATACGCAGTATTTT CASSLRGDTQYF
TRBJ1-4 . TRBD1 TRBV6-5 TGTGCCAGCAGTTCCACAGGGGGTATTGAAAAACTGTTTTTT CASSSTGGIEKLFF
TRBJ1-5 . TRBD1 TRBV18 TGTGCCAGCTCGCCGCCCGTGGGGACAGAAGGAGATCAGCCCCAGCATTTT CASSPPVGTEGDQPQHF
TRBJ1-4 few TRBD1 TRBV29-1 TGCAGCTTCCGGGACAGGGGACTGTTTTTT CSFRDRGLFF
TRBJ1-1 . TRBD1 TRBV4-1 TGCGCCAGCAGCCAAGATCACAGGGGAGGGACTGAAGCTTTCTTT CASSQDHRGGTEAFF
TRBJ2-2 . . TRBV4-1 TGCGCCAGCAGCCATACGGTCGCGAACACCGGGGAGCTGTTTTTT CASSHTVANTGELFF
TRBJ1-6 . . TRBV6-4 TGTGCCTACCCCCGGGACGGATATTCACCCCTCCACTTT CAYPRDGYSPLHF
TRBJ1-5 . . TRBV28 TGTGCCAGCAGTCTCCTCGGTAGTCAGCCCCAGCATTTT CASSLLGSQPQHF
TRBJ2-2 . . TRBV29-1 TGCAGCGCTGTAACCGGGACGGTGAACACCGGGGAGCTGTTTTTT CSAVTGTVNTGELFF
TRBJ2-1 few TRBD2 TRBV19 TGTGCCAGTAGCCGAGCGGGGGCCAACAATGAGCAGTTCTTC CASSRAGANNEQFF
TRBJ1-4 . . TRBV2 TGTGCCAGCAGGGGGAGGGGGAGGGAAAAACTGTTTTTT CASRGRGREKLFF
TRBJ1-1 . . TRBV5-1 TGCGCCAGCAGCGGGGCTGTCGAAAACACTGAAGCTTTCTTT CASSGAVENTEAFF
TRBJ1-1 . . TRBV6-5 TGTGCCAGCAGTTACTCGGGGACCCCTGAAGCTTTCTTT CASSYSGTPEAFF
TRBJ1-4 . . TRBV7-2 TGTGCCAGCAGCCCGGACGGTGCAACTAATGAAAAACTGTTTTTT CASSPDGATNEKLFF
TRBJ1-1 . . TRBV4-1 TGCGCCAGCAGCCCTCCCCGGGGGGCTATTGGGATGAACACTGAAGCTTTCTTT CASSPPRGAIGMNTEAFF
TRBJ1-3 . . TRBV6-5 TGTGCCAGCAGTCGAGAAAACACCATATATTTT CASSRENTIYF
TRBJ2-1 few . TRBV4-3 TGCGCCAGCAGCCAGGCTTCTACAGGGCCTAATGAGCAGTTCTTC CASSQASTGPNEQFF
TRBJ1-2 . . TRBV5-1 TGCGCCAGCAGCTTGGGGGACGCGGGCGACTATGGCTACACCTTC CASSLGDAGDYGYTF
TRBJ2-1 . TRBD2 TRBV19 TGTGCCAGTAGTATTGCAGCGGGGGGGCAGGAAGAGCAGTTCTTC CASSIAAGGQEEQFF